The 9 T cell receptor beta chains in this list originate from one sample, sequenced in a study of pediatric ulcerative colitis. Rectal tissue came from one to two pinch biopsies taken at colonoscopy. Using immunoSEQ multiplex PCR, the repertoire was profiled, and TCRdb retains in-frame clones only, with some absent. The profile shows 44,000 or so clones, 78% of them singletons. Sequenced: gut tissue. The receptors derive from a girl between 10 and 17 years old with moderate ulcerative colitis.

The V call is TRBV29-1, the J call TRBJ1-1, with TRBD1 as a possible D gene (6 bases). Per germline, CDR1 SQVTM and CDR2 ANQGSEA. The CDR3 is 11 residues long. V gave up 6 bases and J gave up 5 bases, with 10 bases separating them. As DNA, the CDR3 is TGCAGCGTCGAGGGGGGGACTGAAGCTTTCTTT. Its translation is CSVEGGTEAFF.

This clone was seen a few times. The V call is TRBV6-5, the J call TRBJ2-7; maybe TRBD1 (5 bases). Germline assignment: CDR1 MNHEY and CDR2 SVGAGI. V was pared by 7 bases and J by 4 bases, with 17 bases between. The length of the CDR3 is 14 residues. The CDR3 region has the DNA TGTGCCAGCAATAGGGGCTCCACGAGGTACGAGCAGTACTTC. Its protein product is CASNRGSTRYEQYF.

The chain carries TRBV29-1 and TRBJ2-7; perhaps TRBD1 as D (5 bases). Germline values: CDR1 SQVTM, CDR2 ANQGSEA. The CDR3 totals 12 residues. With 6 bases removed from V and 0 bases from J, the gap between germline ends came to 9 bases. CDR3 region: CSVRTTSYEQYF. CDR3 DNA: TGCAGCGTACGGACAACCTCCTACGAGCAGTACTTC.

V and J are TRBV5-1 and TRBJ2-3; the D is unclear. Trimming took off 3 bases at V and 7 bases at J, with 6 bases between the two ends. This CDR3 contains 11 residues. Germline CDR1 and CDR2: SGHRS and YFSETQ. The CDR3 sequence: CASSSINTQYF. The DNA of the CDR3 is TGCGCCAGCAGCTCTATAAATACGCAGTATTTT.

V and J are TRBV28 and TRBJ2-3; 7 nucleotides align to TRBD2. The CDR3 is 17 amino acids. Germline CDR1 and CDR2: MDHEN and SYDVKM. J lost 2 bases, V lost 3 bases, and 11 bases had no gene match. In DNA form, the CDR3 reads TGTGCCAGCAGTTTGGGGCTAGCGGCACCAGTCACAGATACGCAGTATTTT. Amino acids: CASSLGLAAPVTDTQYF.

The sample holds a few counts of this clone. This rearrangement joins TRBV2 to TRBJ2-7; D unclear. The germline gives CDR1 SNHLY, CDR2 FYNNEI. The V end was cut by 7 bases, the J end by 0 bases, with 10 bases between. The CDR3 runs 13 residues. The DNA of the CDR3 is TGTGCCAGCACAGAAGTAAGCTCCTACGAGCAGTACTTC. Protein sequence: CASTEVSSYEQYF.

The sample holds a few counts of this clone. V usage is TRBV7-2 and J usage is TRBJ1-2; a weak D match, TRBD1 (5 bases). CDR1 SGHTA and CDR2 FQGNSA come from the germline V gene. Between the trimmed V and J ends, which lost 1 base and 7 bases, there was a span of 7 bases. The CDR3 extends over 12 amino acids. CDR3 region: CASSLGGGGYTF. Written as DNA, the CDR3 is TGTGCCAGCAGCTTAGGTGGGGGTGGCTACACCTTC.

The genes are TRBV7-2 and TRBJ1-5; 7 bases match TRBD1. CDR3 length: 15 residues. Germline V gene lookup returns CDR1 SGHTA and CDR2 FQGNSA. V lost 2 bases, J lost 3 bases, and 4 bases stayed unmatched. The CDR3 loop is CASSLYRGVNQPQHF. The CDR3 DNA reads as TGTGCCAGCAGCTTATACAGGGGAGTCAATCAGCCCCAGCATTTT.

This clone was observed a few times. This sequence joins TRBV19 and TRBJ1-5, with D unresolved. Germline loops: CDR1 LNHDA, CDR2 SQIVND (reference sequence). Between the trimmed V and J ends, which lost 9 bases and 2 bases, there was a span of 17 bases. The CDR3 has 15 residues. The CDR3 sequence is CASRTGEGGNQPQHF. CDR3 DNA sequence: TGTGCCAGCAGAACGGGTGAGGGTGGCAATCAGCCCCAGCATTTT.